Listed below are T cell receptor beta chains from one sample, sequenced in a study of blood T cell repertoires in COVID-19. Generated by immunoSEQ multiplex PCR, the TCRdb table keeps only in-frame clones and is missing some. The sample holds 430,000 or so clones; more than 70% are singletons and the top ten take 1.4% to 1.5%. The sequenced sample was PBMCs or T cells enriched from blood (not recorded which). These receptors were collected from a young woman who had been exposed to COVID-19. Each CDR3 is given with its conserved first and last residue. A D gene is named only where the DNA matches it firmly. The size field is filled for only some rows; it gives once, few, many or a size class.

D gene: TRBD2; clone size: -; V gene: TRBV10-1; J gene: TRBJ2-7; CDR3 DNA: TGCGCCAGCAGTGAGTATAGGACTAGCGGAGACTACGAGCAGTACTTC; CDR3 protein: CASSEYRTSGDYEQYF
D gene: TRBD1; clone size: few; V gene: TRBV28; J gene: TRBJ2-2; CDR3 DNA: TGTGCCATCCCGGACAGGGGTAGCACCGGGGAGCTGTTTTTT; CDR3 protein: CAIPDRGSTGELFF
D gene: -; clone size: -; V gene: TRBV5-1; J gene: TRBJ2-5; CDR3 DNA: TGCGCCAGCAGCCTGGGACACCGACAAGAGACCCAGTACTTC; CDR3 protein: CASSLGHRQETQYF
D gene: TRBD1; clone size: -; V gene: TRBV7-8; J gene: TRBJ2-7; CDR3 DNA: TGTGCCAGCAGCTTAGCGCGACAGGGGGCAGCTTACGAGCAGTACTTC; CDR3 protein: CASSLARQGAAYEQYF
D gene: TRBD2; clone size: many; V gene: TRBV5-1; J gene: TRBJ2-5; CDR3 DNA: TGCGCCAGCAGCTTGGGGCGGACTAGCGCTAGTTCAGAGACCCAGTACTTC; CDR3 protein: CASSLGRTSASSETQYF
D gene: -; clone size: -; V gene: TRBV28; J gene: TRBJ1-2; CDR3 DNA: TGTGCCAGCAGTTCCCCCGTGTATGGCTACACCTTC; CDR3 protein: CASSSPVYGYTF
D gene: TRBD1; clone size: -; V gene: TRBV5-8; J gene: TRBJ2-5; CDR3 DNA: TGTGCCAGCAGCTTGGGTATGAGTGGGACAGTTAAAGAGACCCAGTACTTC; CDR3 protein: CASSLGMSGTVKETQYF
D gene: TRBD1; clone size: -; V gene: TRBV19; J gene: TRBJ1-4; CDR3 DNA: TGTGCCAGTAGTATAAGGGGACAGCCTAATGAAAAACTGTTTTTT; CDR3 protein: CASSIRGQPNEKLFF
D gene: TRBD1; clone size: once; V gene: TRBV28; J gene: TRBJ1-5; CDR3 DNA: TGTGCCAGCAGGTGGGACAGGCTTAGCAATCAGCCCCAGCATTTT; CDR3 protein: CASRWDRLSNQPQHF
D gene: TRBD2; clone size: -; V gene: TRBV27; J gene: TRBJ2-3; CDR3 DNA: TGTGCCAGCAGGATTAGTCTAGCGGGAGGCACAGATACGCAGTATTTT; CDR3 protein: CASRISLAGGTDTQYF
D gene: TRBD2; clone size: -; V gene: TRBV11-2; J gene: TRBJ2-7; CDR3 DNA: TGTGCCAGCAGCCGTACCGGGACTAGCGGTTACGAGCAGTACTTC; CDR3 protein: CASSRTGTSGYEQYF
D gene: TRBD1; clone size: -; V gene: TRBV12-5; J gene: TRBJ2-1; CDR3 DNA: TGTGCTAGTGGCCGGGGACAGGGTCTTGTCAGTGAGCAGTTCTTC; CDR3 protein: CASGRGQGLVSEQFF
D gene: TRBD1; clone size: -; V gene: TRBV29-1; J gene: TRBJ1-1; CDR3 DNA: TGCAGCGTTCGAGAGACAGGGATTGAAGCTTTCTTT; CDR3 protein: CSVRETGIEAFF
D gene: -; clone size: -; V gene: TRBV28; J gene: TRBJ2-7; CDR3 DNA: TGTGCCAGCAGTCCATCCGGGACACCCACCTACGAGCAGTACTTC; CDR3 protein: CASSPSGTPTYEQYF
D gene: -; clone size: -; V gene: TRBV5-1; J gene: TRBJ2-1; CDR3 DNA: TGCGCCAGCAGCTTGCCTGGGGGCCTCAATGAGCAGTTCTTC; CDR3 protein: CASSLPGGLNEQFF
D gene: TRBD2; clone size: -; V gene: TRBV7-2; J gene: TRBJ2-3; CDR3 DNA: TGTGCCAGCAGCCCCCCTAGCGGGGGATTCGCAGATACGCAGTATTTT; CDR3 protein: CASSPPSGGFADTQYF
D gene: -; clone size: -; V gene: TRBV15; J gene: TRBJ2-7; CDR3 DNA: TGTGCCACCAGCAGAGATCTACAGGCGTACGGCGAGCAGTACTTC; CDR3 protein: CATSRDLQAYGEQYF
D gene: -; clone size: -; V gene: TRBV28; J gene: TRBJ1-2; CDR3 DNA: TGTGCCAGCAGTTTTAGCTCGGGGGGCGGCTATGGCTACACCTTC; CDR3 protein: CASSFSSGGGYGYTF
D gene: -; clone size: -; V gene: TRBV5-1; J gene: TRBJ2-5; CDR3 DNA: TGCGCCAGCAGCACACTCGGACAGCAACAAGAGACCCAGTACTTC; CDR3 protein: CASSTLGQQQETQYF
D gene: -; clone size: -; V gene: TRBV6-4; J gene: TRBJ1-5; CDR3 DNA: TGTGCCAGCAGCGAGACAGGAGTGGGCAATCAGCCCCAGCATTTT; CDR3 protein: CASSETGVGNQPQHF
D gene: -; clone size: -; V gene: TRBV7-2; J gene: TRBJ1-2; CDR3 DNA: TGTGCCAGCAGCTCACAACAGAATAACTATGGCTACACCTTC; CDR3 protein: CASSSQQNNYGYTF
D gene: -; clone size: -; V gene: TRBV6-5; J gene: TRBJ1-6; CDR3 DNA: TGTGCCAGCAGTTTGGTGGGCGGGGTTAATTCACCCCTCCACTTT; CDR3 protein: CASSLVGGVNSPLHF
D gene: -; clone size: once; V gene: TRBV3-1/TRBV3-2; J gene: TRBJ1-3; CDR3 DNA: TGTGCCAGCAGCCAAGGGTTCTTGAGCTCTGGAAACACCATATATTTT; CDR3 protein: CASSQGFLSSGNTIYF
D gene: TRBD2; clone size: -; V gene: TRBV28; J gene: TRBJ2-1; CDR3 DNA: TGTGCCAGCAGAGCGGGAGGCCCCTACAATGAGCAGTTCTTC; CDR3 protein: CASRAGGPYNEQFF
D gene: TRBD2; clone size: -; V gene: TRBV19; J gene: TRBJ2-4; CDR3 DNA: TGTGCCAGTAGTATAGACGGGGGGAAAAACATTCAGTACTTC; CDR3 protein: CASSIDGGKNIQYF